This note documents a single T cell receptor beta chain sequence. What it binds is unknown. A universal primer site was incorporated via template switching, and the cDNA contained unique molecular identifiers. TCRdb re-analysed the 5' RACE reads in MiXCR, keeping a single row per CDR3 protein. The profile covers around 530,000 distinct CDR3 sequences, with around 15% appearing a single time and 0.44% taken by the ten largest. Per the germline V gene, CDR1 is WSHSY and CDR2 is SAAADI. The CDR3 is 13 amino acids. With 0 bases removed from V and 3 bases from J, the gap between germline ends came to 6 bases. The entry originates in a study of identical twins. Study-level results: It was possible that invariant MAIT and iNKT cells partly confounded the zero-insertion analyses.

There were only healthy Caucasians among the donors. The sample was also reused in another study, on yellow fever vaccine responses in identical twins. From that second work: After vaccination, twins' T cell response reportedly seemed partly convergent, partly personalized.

Sequencing used CD4+ T cells sorted from blood. J is TRBJ2-7 and V is TRBV10-2; D gene unclear. This TCR was recovered from a young woman in good health. The CDR3 spells CASSESSLYEQYV. CDR3 coding DNA: TGCGCCAGCAGTGAGTCGTCACTCTACGAGCAGTACGTC.